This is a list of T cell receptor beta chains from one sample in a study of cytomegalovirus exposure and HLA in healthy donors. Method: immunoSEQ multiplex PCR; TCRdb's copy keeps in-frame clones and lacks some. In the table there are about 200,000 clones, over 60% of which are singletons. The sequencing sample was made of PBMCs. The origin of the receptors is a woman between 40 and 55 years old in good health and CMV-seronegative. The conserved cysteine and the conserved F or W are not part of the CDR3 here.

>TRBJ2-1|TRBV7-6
ASSLERDPFWDEQF
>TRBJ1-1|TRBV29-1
SGSGGTGWDTEAF
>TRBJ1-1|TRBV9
ASSPGDRIPEAF
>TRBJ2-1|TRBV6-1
ASSGSYNEQF
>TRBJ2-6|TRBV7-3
ASSTQGSGANVLT
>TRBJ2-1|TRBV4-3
ASSQDPAGAYNEQF
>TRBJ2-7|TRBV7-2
ASSLGTRYEQY
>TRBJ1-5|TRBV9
ASSVGSEASNTQH
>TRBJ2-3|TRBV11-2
ASSLWGEGEADTQY
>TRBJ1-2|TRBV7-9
ATWGGAPTLKGYT
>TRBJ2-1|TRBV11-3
ASSLVISGRASYNEQF
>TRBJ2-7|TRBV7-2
ASSSKTGTYEQY
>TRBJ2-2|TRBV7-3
ASRREWAGELF
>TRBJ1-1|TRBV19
ASSIVGIRGNTEAF
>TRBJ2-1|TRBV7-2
ASSLSGSAIINEQF
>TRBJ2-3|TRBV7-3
ASSSQASTDTQY
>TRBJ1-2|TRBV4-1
ASSQDPRSSYGYT
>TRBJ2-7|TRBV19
ASSAQGYYEQY
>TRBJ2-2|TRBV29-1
SGGAGELF
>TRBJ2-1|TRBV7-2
ASSLGLAEVIEQF
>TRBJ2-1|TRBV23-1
ASSQYRAYNEQF
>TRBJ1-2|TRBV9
ASSVGGSGYT
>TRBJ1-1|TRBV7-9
ASSFSAGGGWTEAF
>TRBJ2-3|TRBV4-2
ASGTSGGVSTDTQY
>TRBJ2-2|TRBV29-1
SVTRENTGELF
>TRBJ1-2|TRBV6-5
ASSQGRYGYT
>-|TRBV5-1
ASSGDIGTYEQY
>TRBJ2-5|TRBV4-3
ASSQQGLVLETQY
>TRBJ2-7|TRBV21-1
ASSSGNRTSGTYEQY
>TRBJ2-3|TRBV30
AWGNGGGVTDTQY
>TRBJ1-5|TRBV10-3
AISERVGPYSNQPQH
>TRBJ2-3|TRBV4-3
TSSQGGLAGGYTDTQY
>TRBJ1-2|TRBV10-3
AISEAGLPNGYT
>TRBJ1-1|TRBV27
ASSRFTGGRIRNTEAF
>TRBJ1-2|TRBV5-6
ASREGGYGYT
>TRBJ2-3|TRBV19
ASSILASDTQY
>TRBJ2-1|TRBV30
AWSWSGPYNEQF
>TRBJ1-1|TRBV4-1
ASSQSGQPNTEAF
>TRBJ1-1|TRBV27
ASSRSGTGGVTEAF
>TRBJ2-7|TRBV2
ASSGRQGTYEQY
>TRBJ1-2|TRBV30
AWSAGTNYGYT
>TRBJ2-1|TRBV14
ASSPGQGPYEQF